These T cell receptor beta chains were read from a single sample in a study of blood T cell repertoires in COVID-19. TCRdb's table, derived via immunoSEQ multiplex PCR, lists solely in-frame clones and lacks some. The sample shows some 200,000 clones, 88% of them seen only once. The sample taken for sequencing was peripheral blood. The origin of the receptors is a man in his forties with active or convalescent COVID-19. Both conserved end residues are part of each CDR3. A D gene is named only where the DNA matches it firmly. Not every row has a clone size; where given, it reads once, few, many or a size class.

v_call	clone_size	j_call	d_call	cdr3_aa	cdr3_nt
TRBV9	.	TRBJ1-2	.	CASSTGQLIYPYGYTF	TGTGCCAGCAGCACAGGACAGCTCATATACCCTTATGGCTACACCTTC
TRBV19	once	TRBJ1-1	.	CASSIDLFGSYTEAFF	TGTGCCAGTAGTATAGATCTATTTGGGAGCTACACTGAAGCTTTCTTT
TRBV7-9	.	TRBJ1-1	TRBD1	CASSAGTGTMNTEAFF	TGTGCCAGCAGCGCCGGGACAGGGACTATGAACACTGAAGCTTTCTTT
TRBV6-4	few	TRBJ2-1	TRBD1	CASSDGQGAIKQFF	TGTGCCAGCAGTGACGGCCAGGGGGCGATAAAGCAGTTCTTC
TRBV6-6	.	TRBJ1-4	.	CASSRFPQTGHNEKLFF	TGTGCCAGCAGTCGCTTCCCCCAAACAGGACATAATGAAAAACTGTTTTTT
TRBV28	.	TRBJ1-5	TRBD1	CASSFGVAGQHQHF	TGTGCCAGCAGTTTTGGGGTGGCGGGACAGCATCAGCATTTT
TRBV5-6	.	TRBJ2-7	TRBD1	CASSLGDSSYEQYF	TGTGCCAGCAGCTTGGGGGACAGCTCCTACGAGCAGTACTTC
TRBV25-1	.	TRBJ1-4	.	CASSEGGVSDEKLFF	TGTGCCAGCAGTGAAGGGGGGGTATCGGATGAAAAACTGTTTTTT
TRBV18	.	TRBJ2-7	.	CASSQTTGYEQYF	TGTGCCAGCTCACAGACCACAGGCTACGAGCAGTACTTC
TRBV5-1	.	TRBJ2-3	.	CTPRRRLSTDTQYF	TGCACCCCCCGAAGGCGGCTAAGCACAGATACGCAGTATTTT
TRBV19	.	TRBJ2-7	TRBD1	CASSIGTGAVYYEQYF	TGTGCCAGTAGTATCGGGACAGGGGCCGTCTACTACGAGCAGTACTTC
TRBV5-6	.	TRBJ1-2	.	CASSTDKTYGYTF	TGTGCCAGCAGCACGGACAAGACCTATGGCTACACCTTC
TRBV10-3	once	TRBJ1-4	.	CAISGDTTNEKLFF	TGTGCCATCAGTGGGGACACCACTAATGAAAAACTGTTTTTT
TRBV9	.	TRBJ1-1	TRBD1	CASSVGTGGGGTEAFF	TGTGCCAGCAGCGTAGGGACAGGGGGCGGCGGCACTGAAGCTTTCTTT
TRBV7-9	.	TRBJ2-2	.	CASSLEWGRWTGELFF	TGTGCCAGCAGCTTAGAATGGGGGCGTTGGACCGGGGAGCTGTTTTTT
TRBV9	.	TRBJ2-6	TRBD1	CASSLGTAGANVLTF	TGTGCCAGCAGTCTAGGGACAGCTGGGGCCAACGTCCTGACTTTC
TRBV5-1	.	TRBJ1-1	.	CASSVDPRGTEAFF	TGCGCCAGCAGCGTTGATCCCAGGGGAACTGAAGCTTTCTTT
TRBV27	.	TRBJ2-7	.	CASRELGEQYF	TGTGCCAGCAGGGAGCTGGGCGAGCAGTACTTC
TRBV19	.	TRBJ1-5	.	CASIQDRGVAGQPQHF	TGTGCCAGTATCCAAGATAGGGGCGTAGCTGGTCAGCCCCAGCATTTT
TRBV5-8	.	TRBJ2-5	TRBD1	CASSMRTGPQETQYF	TGTGCCAGCAGCATGAGGACAGGCCCTCAAGAGACCCAGTACTTC
TRBV2	.	TRBJ2-3	.	CASSVYNTQYF	TGTGCCAGCAGTGTTTATAATACGCAGTATTTT
TRBV7-8	.	TRBJ2-6	.	CASSSGANVLTF	TGTGCCAGCAGCTCAGGGGCCAACGTCCTGACTTTC
TRBV7-9	.	TRBJ2-1	TRBD1	CASSLATGMRDEQFF	TGTGCCAGCAGCTTAGCGACAGGGATGAGGGATGAGCAGTTCTTC
TRBV19	.	TRBJ1-1	TRBD1	CASLVRGTALNTEAFF	TGTGCCAGTCTTGTGAGGGGGACAGCCTTGAACACTGAAGCTTTCTTT
TRBV5-1	once	TRBJ2-1	.	CASSSDNEQFF	TGCGCCAGCAGCTCAGACAATGAGCAGTTCTTC
TRBV7-2	.	TRBJ1-6	.	CASSLAPRTNYNSPLHF	TGTGCCAGCAGCTTAGCGCCCAGGACAAATTATAATTCACCCCTCCACTTT
TRBV29-1	.	TRBJ1-1	TRBD1	CSVPTGVLGVRNTEAFF	TGCAGCGTGCCAACAGGGGTCTTGGGGGTAAGGAACACTGAAGCTTTCTTT
TRBV2	once	TRBJ1-1	.	CASSEVFSASEAFF	TGTGCCAGCAGTGAAGTCTTCAGTGCTTCTGAAGCTTTCTTT
TRBV7-6	.	TRBJ2-7	TRBD1	CASSPRQGGYDIYEQYF	TGTGCCAGCAGCCCCCGACAGGGGGGATACGATATCTACGAGCAGTACTTC
TRBV5-4	.	TRBJ2-7	.	CASSGGSPYEQYF	TGTGCCAGCAGCGGCGGGTCTCCCTACGAGCAGTACTTC
TRBV27	once	TRBJ1-6	.	CASRPTGSYNSPLHF	TGTGCCAGCAGACCCACGGGCTCCTATAATTCACCCCTCCACTTT
TRBV5-4	.	TRBJ2-5	.	CASSPETRGGKETQYF	TGTGCCAGCAGCCCGGAGACTAGGGGCGGTAAGGAGACCCAGTACTTC
TRBV4-1	once	TRBJ1-5	TRBD1	CASSRDGGGLQPQHF	TGCGCCAGCAGCCGCGATGGAGGGGGCTTACAGCCCCAGCATTTT
TRBV3-1/TRBV3-2	.	TRBJ2-7	TRBD2	CASSRTGLAFTYEQYF	TGTGCCAGCAGCCGAACGGGACTAGCGTTCACCTACGAGCAGTACTTC
TRBV19	.	TRBJ1-3	.	CASSISGTGNTIYF	TGTGCCAGTAGTATATCGGGAACTGGAAACACCATATATTTT
TRBV25-1	.	TRBJ2-5	TRBD1	CASSDPSGQGKSQETQYF	TGTGCCAGCAGTGACCCATCGGGACAGGGGAAATCCCAAGAGACCCAGTACTTC
TRBV3-1/TRBV3-2	.	TRBJ2-3	.	CASSLSRGSVYTDTQYF	TGTGCCAGCAGCCTCAGCCGGGGGTCGGTCTACACAGATACGCAGTATTTT
TRBV13	.	TRBJ2-2	.	CASSLPIGDTGELFF	TGTGCCAGCAGCTTACCAATAGGAGACACCGGGGAGCTGTTTTTT
TRBV5-4	.	TRBJ1-2	.	CASSLGSWFGYTF	TGTGCCAGCAGCTTGGGCAGTTGGTTTGGCTACACCTTC
TRBV19	.	TRBJ2-7	.	CASSIGPTYEQYF	TGTGCCAGTAGTATAGGGCCAACCTACGAGCAGTACTTC
TRBV27	once	TRBJ1-5	TRBD1	CASSLVGQGFGQPQHF	TGTGCCAGCAGTTTAGTGGGACAGGGGTTCGGTCAGCCCCAGCATTTT
TRBV6-5	.	TRBJ2-7	.	CAGSLHEQYF	TGTGCCGGCAGCCTTCACGAGCAGTACTTC
TRBV6-1	.	TRBJ2-3	.	CASSEVGGKADTQYF	TGTGCCAGCAGTGAAGTTGGGGGCAAGGCGGATACGCAGTATTTT
TRBV5-1	.	TRBJ1-2	.	CASSREANYGYTF	TGCGCCAGCAGCCGGGAAGCTAACTATGGCTACACCTTC
TRBV3-1/TRBV3-2	.	TRBJ2-2	TRBD1	CASSQPHRGLVLLFF	TGTGCCAGCAGCCAACCCCACAGGGGTTTGGTATTGCTGTTTTTT
TRBV5-4	.	TRBJ1-2	.	CASSLITRGVAGYTF	TGTGCCAGCAGCTTGATTACCAGGGGAGTCGCTGGCTACACCTTC
TRBV18	.	TRBJ1-1	.	CASSPQDSLTTEAFF	TGTGCCAGCTCACCACAAGACAGCTTAACCACTGAAGCTTTCTTT
TRBV24-1	.	TRBJ1-1	.	CATSDTGTEAFF	TGTGCCACCAGTGATACGGGCACTGAAGCTTTCTTT
TRBV5-1	.	TRBJ2-2	TRBD2	CASSTGLAVTGELFF	TGCGCCAGCAGCACGGGACTAGCGGTAACCGGGGAGCTGTTTTTT
TRBV28	.	TRBJ2-1	.	CASSLGGVYNEQFF	TGTGCCAGCAGTTTGGGCGGGGTATACAATGAGCAGTTCTTC
TRBV3-1/TRBV3-2	once	TRBJ2-2	.	CASSHGTGELFF	TGTGCCAGCAGCCATGGGACAGGGGAGCTGTTTTTT
TRBV9	.	TRBJ2-5	TRBD2	CASSISGLAGQETQYF	TGTGCCAGCAGCATATCGGGACTAGCGGGACAAGAGACCCAGTACTTC
TRBV28	few	TRBJ1-3	.	CASSPVGGSGNTIYF	TGTGCCAGCAGTCCGGTGGGAGGTTCTGGAAACACCATATATTTT